The next 29 T cell receptor beta chains were all read from a single sample in a study of blood T cells in healthy people across ages. Then a second PCR, running about 6 to 11 cycles, was carried out with a sample-barcoded 5' primer and a J-beta primer mix. TCRdb independently ran MiXCR on the 5' RACE reads; one entry per CDR3 protein. In the table there are 800,000 to 1,000,000 distinct CDR3 sequences, under 50% of which are singletons. What was sequenced was blood. These receptors were collected from a man aged 25 to 40 in good health.

The V gene is TRBV5-1, the J gene TRBJ2-3; 8 bases fit TRBD2. The CDR3 sequence is 16 residues long. Germline values: CDR1 SGHRS, CDR2 YFSETQ. The junction had 5 bases not matched to a gene; V was cut back by 0 bases and J by 2 bases. In nucleotides, the CDR3 is TGCGCCAGCAGCTTGGAGGGACTAGGGGACACAGATACGCAGTATTTT. It encodes CASSLEGLGDTDTQYF.

The V gene is TRBV27, the J gene TRBJ1-2; TRBD1 aligns across 10 bases. This CDR3 contains 14 residues. The germline gives CDR1 MNHEY, CDR2 SMNVEV (reference sequence). The trim removed 6 bases at V and 4 bases at J, leaving 5 bases unmatched. CDR3 DNA: TGTGCCAGCAGAGCCGGGACAGGGGTCTATGGCTACACCTTC. Translating gives CASRAGTGVYGYTF.

In this sample, this clonotype turned up many times. The rearrangement uses TRBV27 and TRBJ1-5, with unresolved D. The CDR3 consists of 12 residues. Germline V lookup: CDR1 MNHEY, CDR2 SMNVEV (reference sequence). The V and J ends lost 5 bases and 4 bases respectively, with 6 bases between them. Here the CDR3 DNA reads TGTGCCAGCAGTCTGCGTAATCAGCCCCAGCATTTT. Residues: CASSLRNQPQHF.

This clonotype has only a few counts. The genes are TRBV12-3 or TRBV12-4 and TRBJ2-3; 9 nucleotides agree with TRBD1. Trimming took 5 bases from V and 6 from J; bases not matched to a gene: 6. CDR3 length: 14 residues. CDR3 protein: CASSSGQGMDTQYF. The CDR3 nucleotides read TGTGCCAGCAGTAGCGGACAGGGGATGGATACGCAGTATTTT.

V is TRBV12-3 or TRBV12-4 and J is TRBJ1-6; D is uncertain. The CDR3 extends over 15 amino acids. The V and J ends lost 0 bases and 6 bases respectively, with 9 bases between them. In nucleotides, the CDR3 is TGTGCCAGCAGTTTAGCGGACCGGGGTAATTCACCCCTCCACTTT. Its translation is CASSLADRGNSPLHF.

This rearrangement joins TRBV7-2 to TRBJ2-7; D is perhaps TRBD1 or TRBD2 (5 bases each). V was clipped by 5 bases and J by 0 bases, with 17 bases between them. This CDR3 contains 16 residues. Germline V gene data show CDR1 as SGHTA and CDR2 as FQGNSA. CDR3 residues: CASSLYGDQSSYEQYF. CDR3 in DNA: TGTGCCAGCAGCCTTTATGGGGACCAGAGCTCCTACGAGCAGTACTTC.

The J gene is TRBJ2-5, the V gene TRBV27; 9 bases line up with TRBD2. Germline V gene data show CDR1 as MNHEY and CDR2 as SMNVEV (reference sequence). The ends lost 6 bases at V and 11 bases at J; junction bases unmatched: 16. This CDR3 is 15 amino acids long. In DNA, the CDR3 is TGTGCCAGCAGCTATAGCGGGGGCTTATACAATGAGCAGTACTTC. It translates to CASSYSGGLYNEQYF.

V gene TRBV29-1 combines with J gene TRBJ2-1; D is perhaps TRBD2 (6 bases). Per the germline V gene, CDR1 is SQVTM and CDR2 is ANQGSEA. This CDR3 region has 13 residues. V was clipped by 4 bases and J by 4 bases, with 11 bases between them. CDR3 coding DNA: TGCAGCGTTGGGCGGGAAACTTACAATGAGCAGTTCTTC. It translates to CSVGRETYNEQFF.

The V gene is TRBV5-1, the J gene TRBJ2-1; no firm D call. Germline assignment: CDR1 SGHRS and CDR2 YFSETQ. V lost 0 bases and J lost 5, with 6 bases in between. The CDR3 is made up of 13 amino acids. The CDR3 region has the DNA TGCGCCAGCAGCTTGGTGGTAGACAATGAGCAGTTCTTC. Amino acid sequence: CASSLVVDNEQFF.

The gene calls are TRBV4-2 and TRBJ2-7; D is perhaps TRBD2 (5 bases). CDR3 size: 14 residues. Per the germline V gene, CDR1 is LGHNA and CDR2 is YNFKEQ. V dropped 4 bases and J dropped 3 bases, with 13 bases sitting between them. The CDR3 protein is CASSRELVSYEQYF. CDR3 DNA sequence: TGTGCCAGCAGCCGAGAACTAGTAAGCTACGAGCAGTACTTC.

The chain is built from TRBV5-1 and TRBJ2-5; 9 bases align to TRBD1. This CDR3 has 15 residues. Germline CDR1 reads SGHRS; CDR2 reads YFSETQ. The ends lost 4 bases at V and 11 bases at J; junction bases unmatched: 15. The CDR3 here is CASSQGQGTLDEQYF. The CDR3 bases are TGCGCCAGCAGCCAAGGACAGGGGACCCTGGATGAGCAGTACTTC.

The chain recombines TRBV6-2 or TRBV6-3 with TRBJ2-7; D gene unclear. CDR1 and CDR2 from the germline V gene are MNHEY and SVGEGT. This CDR3 has 14 residues. V was cut by 0 bases and J by 2 bases, with 8 bases left in between. The CDR3 DNA follows: TGTGCCAGCAGTTACTCGACTGATCCCTACGAGCAGTACTTC. It encodes CASSYSTDPYEQYF.

This clonotype was seen a handful of times. The genes are TRBV6-2 or TRBV6-3 and TRBJ2-7; 7 positions agree with TRBD1. V lost 7 bases and J lost 5; bases outside the gene matches: 14. This CDR3 spans 15 amino acids. Germline loops: CDR1 MNHEY, CDR2 SVGEGT. CDR3 DNA: TGTGCCAGCAAAAAGGAGACAGGGCGTTTACACGAGCAGTACTTC. Translation gives CASKKETGRLHEQYF.

The chain uses TRBV27 and TRBJ1-2; 10 positions agree with TRBD1. Trimming took 8 bases from V and 2 from J; bases not matched to a gene: 5. Germline CDR1 is MNHEY and CDR2 is SMNVEV (reference sequence). CDR3 size: 14 residues. The DNA of the CDR3 is TGTGCCAGCCGGGACAGGGGCCGGAACTATGGCTACACCTTC. Residues: CASRDRGRNYGYTF.

This clonotype was observed a handful of times. Written as DNA, the CDR3 is TGTGCCAGCAGATACAGGGTCGCGGATTCACCCCTCCACTTT. Translation gives CASRYRVADSPLHF. The chain joins TRBV27 to TRBJ1-6, with D possibly being TRBD1 (6 bases). V was pared by 6 bases and J by 8 bases, with 14 bases between. There are 14 residues in the CDR3. The germline V gene has CDR1 MNHEY and CDR2 SMNVEV (reference sequence).

The chain combines TRBV6-1 with TRBJ1-5; TRBD1 is a possible D gene (6 bases). The CDR3 has 17 amino acids. V lost 0 bases and J 0 bases, leaving 12 bases between the germline ends. Germline CDR1 is MNHNS and CDR2 is SASEGT. The CDR3 loop reads CASSEAQRTASNQPQHF. The DNA of the CDR3 is TGTGCCAGCAGTGAAGCGCAGAGGACAGCTAGCAATCAGCCCCAGCATTTT.

The rearrangement joins TRBV5-1 to TRBJ1-1, with D tentatively TRBD1 (6 bases). The CDR3 is made up of 15 amino acids. Germline CDR1 reads SGHRS; CDR2 reads YFSETQ. Trimming pared 2 bases from V and 1 base from J, leaving 12 bases between. CDR3 sequence reads: CASSFGGQTNTEAFF. CDR3 DNA sequence: TGCGCCAGCAGCTTCGGTGGACAGACGAACACTGAAGCTTTCTTT.

As concerns this clonotype: This may stem from a read error, because a much larger clone lies one nucleotide away. The rearrangement links TRBV5-1 to TRBJ2-7, with TRBD1 matching over 10 bases. This CDR3 has 15 residues. The trim removed 4 bases at V and 7 bases at J, leaving 11 bases unmatched. CDR1 and CDR2 (germline): SGHRS, YFSETQ. CDR3 sequence reads: CASSPTGGTYNEQYF. For the CDR3, the DNA is TGCGCCAGCAGCCCGACAGGGGGCACCTACAATGAGCAGTACTTC. Full variable domain (remainder filled in from reference TRBV5-1 and TRBJ2-7): KAGVTQTPRYLIKTRGQQVTLSCSPISGHRSVSWYQQTPGQGLQFLFEYFSETQRNKGNFPGRFSGRQFSNSRSEMNVSTLELGDSALYLCASSPTGGTYNEQYFGPGTRLTVT.

The table lists this clonotype with a few counts. The chain joins TRBV7-9 to TRBJ2-5; 10 bases are a match to TRBD1. The trim removed 3 bases at V and 2 bases at J, leaving 3 bases unmatched. The CDR3 is 15 amino acids. CDR1 SEHNR and CDR2 FQNEAQ come from the germline V gene (reference sequence). The CDR3 loop is CASSLTGGLQETQYF. The DNA for the CDR3 is TGTGCCAGCAGCTTGACAGGGGGCTTACAAGAGACCCAGTACTTC.

The chain carries TRBV12-3 or TRBV12-4 and TRBJ2-1, with 7 bases lining up with TRBD2. Trimming cost V 6 bases and J 7 bases; bases outside gene matches: 3. CDR3 length equals 12 residues. In DNA form, the CDR3 reads TGTGCCAGCAGCGGGGGGAGGAATGAGCAGTTCTTC. Amino acid sequence: CASSGGRNEQFF.

The J gene is TRBJ1-4, the V gene TRBV7-9; D gene uncertain. Per germline, CDR1 SEHNR and CDR2 FQNEAQ (reference sequence). The V end was cut by 6 bases, the J end by 7 bases, with 18 bases between. The CDR3 sequence is 15 residues long. CDR3 region: CASSRLADLGEKLFF. CDR3 nucleotide sequence: TGTGCCAGCAGTAGACTAGCCGATCTGGGTGAAAAACTGTTTTTT.

This clonotype was found a few times. The CDR3 is CAWSMDTGSEQYF. The CDR3 DNA sequence: TGTGCCTGGAGTATGGACACAGGATCCGAGCAGTACTTC. V is TRBV30 and J is TRBJ2-7; possible D gene TRBD1, 5 bases. The CDR3 runs 13 residues. V was clipped by 2 bases and J by 6 bases, with 14 bases between them. Germline CDR1 and CDR2: GTSNPN and SVGIG (reference sequence).

This sequence joins TRBV9 and TRBJ2-2, with 7 bases identical to TRBD1. Trimming cost V 2 bases and J 3 bases; bases outside gene matches: 4. The CDR3 contains 15 residues. Germline values: CDR1 SGDLS, CDR2 YYNGEE. The CDR3: CASSVSTGDTGELFF. As DNA, the CDR3 is TGTGCCAGCAGCGTTAGTACAGGGGACACCGGGGAGCTGTTTTTT.

This clonotype was counted between two and nine times. The chain is built from TRBV6-2 or TRBV6-3 and TRBJ2-7; D might be TRBD1 or TRBD2, each matching 5 bases. Trimming left V 6 bases short and J 5 bases short, with 17 bases between. Germline values: CDR1 MNHEY, CDR2 SVGEGT. The CDR3 sequence is 14 residues long. In DNA, the CDR3 is TGTGCCAGCAGCCACCGGGGCAGGGTCGACGAGCAGTACTTC. Its translation: CASSHRGRVDEQYF.

As concerns this clonotype: A much larger clone is a single base away; this may be a read error. The gene calls are TRBV11-3 and TRBJ2-3; 7 bases agree with TRBD2. The CDR3 runs 14 residues. J gave up 6 bases and V 4 bases, and 7 bases lay outside the gene matches. Germline CDR1 is SGHNT and CDR2 is YENEEA. The CDR3 DNA sequence: TGTGCCAGCAGCTCAGGGACTAAAGGGGATACGCAGTATTTT. Translating gives CASSSGTKGDTQYF.

This clonotype appeared a few times. The V gene is TRBV27, the J gene TRBJ2-3; D may be TRBD2 (6 bases). V lost 4 bases and J lost 2, with 10 bases in between. In germline, CDR1 is MNHEY, CDR2 SMNVEV (reference sequence). The CDR3 totals 14 residues. DNA for the CDR3: TGTGCCAGCAGTTATGGCGGGAACACAGATACGCAGTATTTT. Translated: CASSYGGNTDTQYF.

The J gene is TRBJ1-1, the V gene TRBV10-3, with D perhaps matching TRBD1 (5 bases). This CDR3 is built from 16 residues. The V end was cut by 2 bases, the J end by 1 base, with 14 bases between. Per germline, CDR1 ENHRY and CDR2 SYGVKD. For the CDR3, the DNA is TGTGCCATCAGTGAGGGGGGAAGGTCCCAGAACACTGAAGCTTTCTTT. It specifies CAISEGGRSQNTEAFF.

This clonotype was observed once. This sequence may be a read error, since a much larger clone differs from it by one base. V usage is TRBV7-2 and J usage is TRBJ2-7; D is uncertain. Germline CDR1 reads SGHTA; CDR2 reads FQGNSA. The V end was cut by 8 bases, the J end by 4 bases, with 12 bases between. This CDR3 comprises 12 residues. The CDR3 DNA follows: TGTGCCAGCGGCTCCCTGGGGTACGAGCAGTACTTC. It yields the protein CASGSLGYEQYF.

The chain joins TRBV3-1 to TRBJ2-4; no reliable D call. Trimming pared 0 bases from V and 7 bases from J, leaving 13 bases between. There are 15 residues in the CDR3. Germline lookup yields CDR1 LGHDT and CDR2 YNNKEL (reference sequence). CDR3 loop: CASSQEALPRNIQYF. Here the CDR3 DNA reads TGTGCCAGCAGCCAAGAAGCGCTACCTCGGAACATTCAGTACTTC.